The 21 T cell receptor beta chains below come from one sample, sequenced in a study of blood T cell repertoires in COVID-19. Sequencing used immunoSEQ multiplex PCR; TCRdb keeps in-frame clones, though not all of them. This sample has approximately 24,000 clones; over 80% occur once, and the top ten carry about 25%. Sequencing was performed on peripheral blood. Receptors originate from a human donor with active COVID-19. The donor label of this sample is uncertain.

The CDR3 DNA reads TGTGCCAGCAGCGTCCGGGACAGAAATTCACCCCTCCACTTT. Its translation: CASSVRDRNSPLHF. The gene calls are TRBV7-8 and TRBJ1-6, with 7 bases aligning to TRBD1. V was clipped by 5 bases and J by 7 bases; unmatched bases: 5. The germline CDR1 and CDR2 sequences are SGHVS and FQNEAQ. The CDR3 is 14 residues long.

The rearrangement links TRBV6-5 to TRBJ1-2, with a possible D match to TRBD1 (5 bases). This CDR3 is 13 amino acids long. Germline CDR1 is MNHEY and CDR2 is SVGAGI. Trimming left V 8 bases short and J 8 bases short, with 18 bases between. The CDR3 nucleotides are TGTGCCAGCGATGCCTCCCGGGGGGAGGGCTACACCTTC. As protein: CASDASRGEGYTF.

The chain employs TRBV9 and TRBJ2-7, with 12 bases lining up with TRBD2. The CDR3 contains 14 residues. Germline CDR1 and CDR2: SGDLS and YYNGEE. With V trimmed by 4 bases and J by 4 bases, 3 bases remained unmatched. The CDR3 nucleotides read TGTGCCAGCAGCCTCGGGACTAGCGGGTACGAGCAGTACTTC. Translating it yields CASSLGTSGYEQYF.

The chain is built from TRBV4-1 and TRBJ2-5, with unresolved D. This CDR3 is 14 amino acids long. V shed 1 base and J shed 4 bases, with 10 bases lying between them. CDR1 is MGHRA, CDR2 YSYEKL, per germline. In DNA form, the CDR3 reads TGCGCCAGCAGCCAAGCTGCCCTAGTAGAGACCCAGTACTTC. It encodes CASSQAALVETQYF.

This chain joins TRBV29-1 and TRBJ2-7; D is ambiguous. V lost 4 bases and J lost 3, with 10 bases in between. Germline V gene data show CDR1 as SQVTM and CDR2 as ANQGSEA. The CDR3 covers 12 residues. The CDR3 protein is CSVAESNYEQYF. The CDR3 DNA sequence: TGCAGCGTTGCTGAGAGCAACTACGAGCAGTACTTC.

The chain carries TRBV4-3 and TRBJ1-3, with D maybe TRBD1 (6 bases). Trimming removed 1 base at V and 3 bases at J, with 10 bases between. The length of the CDR3 is 15 residues. Germline CDR1 reads LGHNA; CDR2 reads YSLEER. This CDR3 reads CASSQGPGVGNTIYF. The CDR3 region has the DNA TGCGCCAGCAGCCAAGGGCCAGGGGTTGGAAACACCATATATTTT.

This chain links TRBV5-6 with TRBJ2-7, with 8 bases identical to TRBD2. V shed 7 bases, J shed 1 base, and the junction held 7 bases outside the gene matches. The CDR3 is 14 amino acids. Germline CDR1 SGHDT, CDR2 YYEEEE. CDR3 protein: CASQGRGESYEQYF. The CDR3, as DNA: TGTGCCAGCCAAGGGCGGGGGGAATCCTACGAGCAGTACTTC.

The rearrangement uses TRBV28 and TRBJ2-5; possibly TRBD1 for D (6 bases). Germline V CDR1 and CDR2: MDHEN, SYDVKM. This CDR3 comprises 13 residues. With 5 bases removed from V and 2 bases from J, the gap between germline ends came to 9 bases. The CDR3: CASSDGQQETQYF. The CDR3 DNA follows: TGTGCCAGCAGTGACGGACAGCAAGAGACCCAGTACTTC.

The J gene is TRBJ2-5, the V gene TRBV6-5, with D maybe TRBD1 (6 bases). Germline V CDR1 and CDR2: MNHEY, SVGAGI. Trimming removed 6 bases from V and 1 base from J, with 9 bases in between. CDR3 length equals 13 residues. The CDR3: CASRSGAQETQYF. CDR3 coding DNA: TGTGCCAGCAGATCAGGGGCCCAAGAGACCCAGTACTTC.

The chain combines TRBV18 with TRBJ2-1, with D perhaps matching TRBD1 (6 bases). This CDR3 is built from 17 residues. Germline V gene sequence: CDR1 KGHSH, CDR2 LQKENI. V lost 4 bases and J 7 bases, leaving 23 bases between the germline ends. The CDR3 region is CASSRIIVWQGQNEQFF. The CDR3 nucleotides are TGTGCCAGCTCACGTATTATTGTTTGGCAGGGGCAGAATGAGCAGTTCTTC.

The chain is built from TRBV5-1 and TRBJ1-1; 8 bases align to TRBD1. The trim removed 4 bases at V and 1 base at J, leaving 3 bases unmatched. Germline V gene sequence: CDR1 SGHRS, CDR2 YFSETQ. The CDR3 sequence is 14 residues long. The CDR3 region is CASSGGTGNTEAFF. The CDR3 bases are TGCGCCAGCAGCGGAGGGACAGGGAACACTGAAGCTTTCTTT.

The gene calls are TRBV11-3 and TRBJ2-7, with 11 positions matching TRBD2. The germline V gene has CDR1 SGHNT and CDR2 YENEEA. The trim removed 5 bases at V and 2 bases at J, leaving 5 bases unmatched. The CDR3 runs to 15 residues. CDR3 amino acids: CASSGGTSGPYEQYF. The CDR3 region has the DNA TGTGCCAGCAGCGGGGGGACTAGCGGACCCTACGAGCAGTACTTC.

CDR3 sequence (DNA): TGTGCCAGTAGTTCCCAGAAGAATCAGCCCCAGCATTTT. It specifies CASSSQKNQPQHF. The rearrangement joins TRBV19 to TRBJ1-5; D remains unclear. The CDR3 extends over 13 amino acids. V was trimmed by 5 bases and J by 4 bases, leaving 9 bases between them. Looked up from germline, CDR1 is LNHDA and CDR2 is SQIVND (reference sequence).

The rearrangement links TRBV6-1 to TRBJ2-7; tentative D call: TRBD1 (5 bases). V lost 3 bases, J lost 5 bases, and 8 bases lay in between. The CDR3 length is 12 residues. Germline CDR1 MNHNS, CDR2 SASEGT. The DNA for the CDR3 is TGTGCCAGCAGTGACAGGGTCCACGAGCAGTACTTC. Its protein product is CASSDRVHEQYF.

The chain has TRBV5-5 and TRBJ2-7, with 7 bases identical to TRBD1. Germline-derived CDR1 and CDR2 are SGHKS and YYEKEE (reference sequence). V lost 7 bases and J lost 5; bases outside the gene matches: 12. The CDR3 spans 14 residues. For the CDR3, the DNA is TGTGCCAGCGCACAAGAGGGGGCCCACGACGAGCAGTACTTC. Amino acid sequence: CASAQEGAHDEQYF.

CDR3 nucleotides: TGTGCCAGCAGCACCACTTCTGGGACAGACAACACTGAAGCTTTCTTT. Amino acids: CASSTTSGTDNTEAFF. The chain couples TRBV9 to TRBJ1-1; 7 bases map to TRBD1. The length of the CDR3 is 16 residues. V was clipped by 4 bases and J by 2 bases; unmatched bases: 11. The germline CDR1 and CDR2 sequences are SGDLS and YYNGEE.

The chain links TRBV1 to TRBJ2-3; the D call of TRBD2 is as the table states it, not checked on the DNA. TRBV1 is shown as a pseudogene. The CDR3 length is 16 residues. Here the CDR3 DNA reads TGCACCAGCAGCCAAGAGCGGGGGGGCACAACAGATACGCAGTATTTT. This translates into CTSSQERGGTTDTQYF.

The V and J genes are TRBV2 and TRBJ2-2, with 15 bases aligning to TRBD2. Germline V lookup: CDR1 SNHLY, CDR2 FYNNEI. Unmatched junction bases numbered 5, after V lost 8 bases and J lost 4 bases. The CDR3 has 16 amino acids. The CDR3 DNA reads TGTGCCAGCTCTGGGACTAGCGGGGGGTCCACCGGGGAGCTGTTTTTT. Translation: CASSGTSGGSTGELFF. The entire variable domain, with the rest obtained from reference TRBV2 and TRBJ2-2, is as follows: EPEVTQTPSHQVTQMGQEVILRCVPISNHLYFYWYRQILGQKVEFLVSFYNNEISEKSEIFDDQFSVERPDGSNFTLKIRSTKLEDSAMYFCASSGTSGGSTGELFFGEGSRLTVL.

The chain links TRBV24-1 to TRBJ2-2, with D perhaps matching TRBD2 (5 bases). With 3 bases removed from V and 3 bases from J, the gap between germline ends came to 7 bases. From germline, CDR1 is KGHDR and CDR2 SFDVKD. CDR3 length: 14 residues. The CDR3 nucleotides read TGTGCCACCAGTGATGCGGACTACACCGGGGAGCTGTTTTTT. Protein product: CATSDADYTGELFF.

The CDR3 loop is CASSKKTDYNYGYTF. The DNA of the CDR3 is TGTGCCAGCAGCAAAAAAACAGACTATAACTATGGCTACACCTTC. This sequence joins TRBV21-1 and TRBJ1-2. TRBV21-1 is a documented pseudogene. This CDR3 has 15 amino acids.

The V gene is TRBV10-1, the J gene TRBJ2-5; a possible D gene is TRBD1 (5 bases). The V and J ends lost 0 bases and 1 base respectively, with 6 bases between them. CDR1 WNHNN and CDR2 SYGVQD come from the germline V gene (reference sequence). The CDR3 has 14 amino acids. CDR3 region: CASSESQGQETQYF. In DNA form, the CDR3 reads TGCGCCAGCAGTGAGTCCCAGGGCCAAGAGACCCAGTACTTC.